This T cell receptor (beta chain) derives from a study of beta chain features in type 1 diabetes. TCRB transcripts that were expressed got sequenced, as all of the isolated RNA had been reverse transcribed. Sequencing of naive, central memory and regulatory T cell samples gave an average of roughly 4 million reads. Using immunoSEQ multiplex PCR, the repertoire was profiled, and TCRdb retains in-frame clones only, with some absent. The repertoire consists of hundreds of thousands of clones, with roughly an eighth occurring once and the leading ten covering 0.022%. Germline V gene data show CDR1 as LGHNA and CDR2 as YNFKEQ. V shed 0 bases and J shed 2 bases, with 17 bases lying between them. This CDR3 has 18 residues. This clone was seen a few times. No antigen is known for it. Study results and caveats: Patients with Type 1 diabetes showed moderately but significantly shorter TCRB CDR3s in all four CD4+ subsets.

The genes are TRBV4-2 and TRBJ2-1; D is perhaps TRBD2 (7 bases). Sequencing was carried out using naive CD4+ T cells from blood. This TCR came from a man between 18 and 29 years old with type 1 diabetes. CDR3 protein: CASSQDSSRGPPYNEQFF. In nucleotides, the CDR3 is TGTGCCAGCAGCCAAGATTCTTCGCGGGGGCCTCCCTACAATGAGCAGTTCTTC.